This T cell receptor (beta chain) was documented in a study of blood T cell repertoires in COVID-19 (dated by TCRdb to 2020 to 2021). In the study overall: Samples covering the acute and convalescent phases of COVID-19 were provided by collaborators in the United States, Italy and Spain. The repertoires were released in a freely available public database meant as a resource for research on the immune response to SARS-CoV-2. Deeply sampled blood TCRbeta repertoires from subjects exposed to, actively infected with, or recovered from COVID-19 were included in the dataset. The prospective study material was composed of cDNA or gDNA derived from T cells, B-cell-depleted T cells, or PBMCs. The sample metadata nearly always contained a de-identified subject ID, COVID-19 status, age in years and sex. Where HLA class I and class II types were available, the types were taken from metadata supplied by the sample provider, not from assay-based typing. Samples came from the ongoing ImmuneRACE study (first 160 participants) plus 1,254 subjects from 6 global collaborators.

Points on this clone: Its antigen is unknown. Base qualities are not provided; no much larger clone lies one nucleotide away.

Each collaborating institution followed its own protocols to collect whole blood in K2EDTA tubes. For TCRbeta analysis, collaborators shipped samples as frozen whole blood, isolated PBMCs, or DNA extracted from either of those sample types. The germline V gene gives CDR1 as LGHNA and CDR2 as YSLEER. The cysteine opens and the phenylalanine closes a CDR3 of 16 amino acids. The read is trimmed to its CDR3 DNA, 48 bases read in frame from base 1. V has 0 bases trimmed and J has 2 bases trimmed; junction bases matching no gene number 4. Points the paper makes about the study in general: Clinical and demographic metadata were provided uncurated, with the amount varying by source and participant.

TCRbeta CDR3 regions were amplified from genomic DNA using the immunoSEQ Assay, a bias-controlled multiplex PCR. On the authors' methods: Within the assay, amplification of reference gene primers was used to estimate how many nucleated cells each sample contained. To quantify the absolute abundance of each unique TCRbeta CDR3 rearrangement, sequence reads were collapsed and filtered. For each sample, productive Simpson clonality was calculated as the square root of Simpson's diversity index over productive rearrangements. This is the immuneACCESS table as TCRdb keeps it, with only in-frame sequences that have V and J called. A part of the clones is gone; compared with another copy, unresolved V genes explain less than half, and the rest is unexplained. V and J calls and clone size are as listed in that table; D and trimming were resolved from the DNA. The sample data list about 140,000 clones, and roughly 76% of these were observed just once. More than 8.5% of the sample goes to the ten largest clones.

This TCR derives from a woman aged 45-65 years with active or convalescent COVID-19. Recombination connected TRBV4-3 to TRBJ1-2, with 9 bases in between that match TRBD1. Sequences were obtained from peripheral blood. The nucleotide sequence reads as follows: TGCGCCAGCAGCCAAGATTTCGGGACAGGGAACTATGGCTACACCTTC. The encoded protein is CASSQDFGTGNYGYTF.